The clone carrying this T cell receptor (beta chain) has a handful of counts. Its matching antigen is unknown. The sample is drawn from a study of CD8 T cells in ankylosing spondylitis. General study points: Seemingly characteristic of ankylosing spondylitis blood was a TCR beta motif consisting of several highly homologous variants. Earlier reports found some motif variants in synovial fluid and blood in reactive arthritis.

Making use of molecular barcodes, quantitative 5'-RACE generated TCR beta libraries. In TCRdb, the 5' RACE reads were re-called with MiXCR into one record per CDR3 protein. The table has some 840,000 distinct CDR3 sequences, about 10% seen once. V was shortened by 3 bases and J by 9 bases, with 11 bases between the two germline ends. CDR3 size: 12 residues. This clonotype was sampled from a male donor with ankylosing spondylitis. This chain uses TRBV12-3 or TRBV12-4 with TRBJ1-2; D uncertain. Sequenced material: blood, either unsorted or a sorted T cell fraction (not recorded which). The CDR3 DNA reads TGTGCCAGCAGTTTCATCCCCGGGAGCTACACCTTC. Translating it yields CASSFIPGSYTF.